This T cell receptor (beta chain) was sequenced for a study of blood T cell repertoires in COVID-19. Study-wide background: PBMCs, B-cell-depleted T cells, or T cells provided the cDNA or gDNA that made up the material.

Clones were read by immunoSEQ multiplex PCR, and TCRdb kept only the in-frame ones, dropping some. The sample consists of about 97,000 clones, just under 85% of them appearing once. CDR3 length equals 16 residues. CDR1 and CDR2 from the germline V gene are KGHDR and SFDVKD. The V gene lost 3 bases and the J gene lost 1 base, with 11 bases spanning the gap. The V call is TRBV24-1, the J call TRBJ2-2, with a weak D call TRBD2 (5 bases). What was sequenced was peripheral blood. The TCR was taken from a middle-aged man with active or convalescent COVID-19. The chain's CDR3 is CATSDHGLGNTGELFF. In nucleotides, the CDR3 is TGTGCCACCAGTGATCATGGACTCGGGAACACCGGGGAGCTGTTTTTT.